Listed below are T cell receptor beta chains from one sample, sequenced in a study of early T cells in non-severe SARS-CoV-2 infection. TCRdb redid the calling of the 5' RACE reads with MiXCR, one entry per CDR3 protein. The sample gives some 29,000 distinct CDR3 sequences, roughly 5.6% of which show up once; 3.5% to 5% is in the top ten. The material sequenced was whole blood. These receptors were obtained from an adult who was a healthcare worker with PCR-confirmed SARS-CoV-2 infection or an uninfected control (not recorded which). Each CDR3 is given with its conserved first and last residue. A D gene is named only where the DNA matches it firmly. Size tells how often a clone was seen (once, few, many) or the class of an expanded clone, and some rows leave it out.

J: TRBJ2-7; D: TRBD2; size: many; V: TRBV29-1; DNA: TGCAGCGTTGAGCGCGTAGGACTAGCAGGCTACGAGCAGTACTTC; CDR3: CSVERVGLAGYEQYF
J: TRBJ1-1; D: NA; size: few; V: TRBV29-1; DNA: TGCAGCGTTGAATTAAGGCCGGTGAACACTGAAGCTTTCTTT; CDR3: CSVELRPVNTEAFF
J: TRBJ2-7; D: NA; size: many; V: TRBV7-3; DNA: TGTGCCAGCAGCCTCACCGGGGACATAGGTTACGAGCAGTACTTC; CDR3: CASSLTGDIGYEQYF
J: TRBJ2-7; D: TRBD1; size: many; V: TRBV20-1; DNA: TGCAGTGCTAGAAGGATGGGACAGAAAACCTACGAGCAGTACTTC; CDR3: CSARRMGQKTYEQYF
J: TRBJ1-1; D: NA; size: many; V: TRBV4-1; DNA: TGCGCCAGCAGCCAAGACCTCCGAATGTACACTGAAGCTTTCTTT; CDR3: CASSQDLRMYTEAFF
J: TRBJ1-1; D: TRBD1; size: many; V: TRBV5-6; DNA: TGTGCCAGCAGCTTGGACTTAGGGACAGGGCATACTGAAGCTTTCTTT; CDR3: CASSLDLGTGHTEAFF
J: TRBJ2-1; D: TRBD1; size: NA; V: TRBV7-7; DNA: TGTGCCAGCACCAGGGACAGGGGGATAGGTGAGCAGTTCTTC; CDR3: CASTRDRGIGEQFF
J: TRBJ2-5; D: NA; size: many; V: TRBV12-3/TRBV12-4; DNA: TGTGCCAGCAGTAACCCCCTTGGGGGGAGAGAGACCCAGTACTTC; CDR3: CASSNPLGGRETQYF
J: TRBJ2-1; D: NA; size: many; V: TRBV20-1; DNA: TGCAGTGCTAGGCGGGACCCCCGCAATGAGCAGTTCTTC; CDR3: CSARRDPRNEQFF
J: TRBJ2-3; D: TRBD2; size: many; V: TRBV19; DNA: TGTGCCAGCGGACTAGCGGGAGGATTCGATACGCAGTATTTT; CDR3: CASGLAGGFDTQYF
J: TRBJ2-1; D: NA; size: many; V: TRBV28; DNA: TGTGCCAGCAGTTCCCTGGGGAATGAGCAGTTCTTC; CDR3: CASSSLGNEQFF
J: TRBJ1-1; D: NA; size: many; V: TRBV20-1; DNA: TGCAGTGCTAGCCAGCCCGACGGGAACACTGAAGCTTTCTTT; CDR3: CSASQPDGNTEAFF
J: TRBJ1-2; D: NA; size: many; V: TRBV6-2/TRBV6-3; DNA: TGTGCCAGCAGCTGGGACCGAAATATCTATGGCTACACCTTC; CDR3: CASSWDRNIYGYTF
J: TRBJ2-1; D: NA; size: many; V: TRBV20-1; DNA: TGCAGTGCTAAACTAGTTAGTGAGCAGTTCTTC; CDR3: CSAKLVSEQFF
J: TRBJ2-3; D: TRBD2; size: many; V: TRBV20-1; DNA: TGCAGTGCTCCACTAGCGGGGCGCACAGATACGCAGTATTTT; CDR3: CSAPLAGRTDTQYF
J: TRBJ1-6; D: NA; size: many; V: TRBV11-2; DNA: TGTGCCAGCAGCTTAGGAGATAATTCACCCCTCCACTTT; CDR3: CASSLGDNSPLHF
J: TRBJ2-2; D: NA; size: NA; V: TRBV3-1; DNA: TGTGCCAGCAGCCAGTTCCGGGGGAGGAACGACGGGGAGCTGTTTTTT; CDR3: CASSQFRGRNDGELFF
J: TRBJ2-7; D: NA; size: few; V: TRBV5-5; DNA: TGTGCCAGCAGTTACTCCTACGAGCAGTACTTC; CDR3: CASSYSYEQYF
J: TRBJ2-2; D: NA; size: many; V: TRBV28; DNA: TGTGCCAGCAGTTCCCCCGGGACGACGTACTCCGGGGAGCTGTTTTTT; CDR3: CASSSPGTTYSGELFF
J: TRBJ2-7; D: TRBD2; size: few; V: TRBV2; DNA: TGTGCCAGCACCCAAGCGGGGGACATAGCCTACGAGCAGTACTTC; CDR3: CASTQAGDIAYEQYF
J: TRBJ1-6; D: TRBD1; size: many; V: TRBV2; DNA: TGTGCCAGCAGTGAACTCCAGGGGGATAATTCACCCCTCCACTTT; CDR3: CASSELQGDNSPLHF
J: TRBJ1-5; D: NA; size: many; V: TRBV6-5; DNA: TGTGCCAGCAGGGAACAACATCCCAATCAGCCCCAGCATTTT; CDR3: CASREQHPNQPQHF
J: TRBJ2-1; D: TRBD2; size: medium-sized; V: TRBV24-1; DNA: TGTGCCACCAGTGATCAAAGCGCTAGCGGGAGGGCCAATGAGCAGTTCTTC; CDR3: CATSDQSASGRANEQFF
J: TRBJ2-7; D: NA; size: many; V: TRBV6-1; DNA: TGTGCCAGCATCCTTGGAGAAGAACCCGTGGGGGAGCAGTACTTC; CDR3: CASILGEEPVGEQYF
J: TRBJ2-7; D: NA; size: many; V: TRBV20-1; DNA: TGCAGTGCTAGGGCCCAAGGGATCTCCTACGAGCAGTACTTC; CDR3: CSARAQGISYEQYF
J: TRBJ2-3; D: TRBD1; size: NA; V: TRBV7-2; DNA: TGTGCCAGCAGCTTTGCAGGGGGTCCGGAAGATACGCAGTATTTT; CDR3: CASSFAGGPEDTQYF
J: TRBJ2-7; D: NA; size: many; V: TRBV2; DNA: TGTGCCAGCAGTGATGGAGCCTACCTTGAACCCGAACACTACGAGCAGTACTTC; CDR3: CASSDGAYLEPEHYEQYF
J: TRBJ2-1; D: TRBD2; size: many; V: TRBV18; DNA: TGTGCCAGCTCACCGGGACTAGCGGGAGGTTATCCACTATACAATGAGCAGTTCTTC; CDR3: CASSPGLAGGYPLYNEQFF
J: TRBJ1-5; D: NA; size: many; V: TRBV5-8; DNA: TGTGCCAGCAGCCACCCCGCGACAGTTCAGCCCCAGCATTTT; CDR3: CASSHPATVQPQHF
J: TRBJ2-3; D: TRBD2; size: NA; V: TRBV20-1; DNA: TGCAGTGCTGTGGGGACTAGCGGGAGCACAGATACGCAGTATTTT; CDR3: CSAVGTSGSTDTQYF
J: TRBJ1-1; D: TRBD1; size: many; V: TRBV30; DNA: TGTGCCTGGATCCGGCCGGACAGGCAGAACACTGAAGCTTTCTTT; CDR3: CAWIRPDRQNTEAFF
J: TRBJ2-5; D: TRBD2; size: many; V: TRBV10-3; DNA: TGTGCCATGTCGTTAGCGGGAGGGGAGACCCAGTACTTC; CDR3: CAMSLAGGETQYF
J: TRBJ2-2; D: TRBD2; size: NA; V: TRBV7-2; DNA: TGTGCCAGCAGCTTAGAACTAGCGACAAGCACCGGGGAGCTGTTTTTT; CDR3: CASSLELATSTGELFF
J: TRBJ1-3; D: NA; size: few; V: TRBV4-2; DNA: TGTGCCAGCAGCCAAGATGTTCCAGGGTCCGGAAACACCATATATTTT; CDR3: CASSQDVPGSGNTIYF
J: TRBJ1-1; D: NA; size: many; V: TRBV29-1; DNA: TGCAGCGTTGAAGATGGGGGAAGCACTGAAGCTTTCTTT; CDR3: CSVEDGGSTEAFF
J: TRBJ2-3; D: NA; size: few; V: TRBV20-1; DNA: TGCAGTGCTAGATTGAGCTTTGCGGGGAACACAGATACGCAGTATTTT; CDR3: CSARLSFAGNTDTQYF
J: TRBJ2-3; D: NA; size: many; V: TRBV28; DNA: TGTGCCAGCATCGTCAGCCTGGGTACGGATACGCAGTATTTT; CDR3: CASIVSLGTDTQYF
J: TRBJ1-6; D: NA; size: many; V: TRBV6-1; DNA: TGTGCCAGCAGACAGGGACCCTATAATTCACCCCTCCACTTT; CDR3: CASRQGPYNSPLHF
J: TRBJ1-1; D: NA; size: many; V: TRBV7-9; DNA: TGTGCCAGCAGCAAAATGGGACCGAACACTGAAGCTTTCTTT; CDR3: CASSKMGPNTEAFF
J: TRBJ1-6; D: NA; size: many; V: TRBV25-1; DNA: TGTGCCAGCAGTGACAGGGTCTGGGGTTCACCCCTCCACTTT; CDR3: CASSDRVWGSPLHF
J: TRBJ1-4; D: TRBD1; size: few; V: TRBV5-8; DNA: TGTGCCAGCATCGAGGGGGCGACGAGGGAAAAACTGTTTTTT; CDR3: CASIEGATREKLFF
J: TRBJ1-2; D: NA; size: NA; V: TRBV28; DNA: TGTGCCAGCACCCCCCGAGCTTCTAACTATGGCTACACCTTC; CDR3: CASTPRASNYGYTF
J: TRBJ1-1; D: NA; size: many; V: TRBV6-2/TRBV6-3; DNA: TGTGCCAGCAGTTACTCGACAGGCCGTGAAGCTTTCTTT; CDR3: CASSYSTGREAFF
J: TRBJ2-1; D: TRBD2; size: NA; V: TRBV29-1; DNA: TGCAGCGTTGTTAAGGCTAGCGGGAGGGTTGAGCAGTTCTTC; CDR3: CSVVKASGRVEQFF
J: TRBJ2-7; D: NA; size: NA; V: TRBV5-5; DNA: TGTGCCAGCAGCTTGAATTGGGCCCTCTCCTACGAGCAGTACTTC; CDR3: CASSLNWALSYEQYF
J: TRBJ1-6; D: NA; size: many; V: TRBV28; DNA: TGTGCCAGCAGTCGGACTAATTCACCCCTCCACTTT; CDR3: CASSRTNSPLHF
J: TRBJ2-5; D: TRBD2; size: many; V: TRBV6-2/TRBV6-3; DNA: TGTGCCAGCAGTTACGGCGGGAGTATGGAGACCCAGTACTTC; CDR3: CASSYGGSMETQYF
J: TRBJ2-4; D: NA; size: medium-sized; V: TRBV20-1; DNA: TGCAGTGCTTTACTTCCCGGGGAAAACATTCAGTACTTC; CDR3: CSALLPGENIQYF
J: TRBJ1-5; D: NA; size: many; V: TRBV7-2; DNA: TGTGCCAGCAGCCCCCGGACCGGGTGGGGTAGCAATCAGCCCCAGCATTTT; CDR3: CASSPRTGWGSNQPQHF
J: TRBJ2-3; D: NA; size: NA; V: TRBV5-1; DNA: TGCGCCAGCAGCTTGGGCAGCACCACAGATACGCAGTATTTT; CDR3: CASSLGSTTDTQYF
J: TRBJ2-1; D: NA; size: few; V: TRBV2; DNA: TGTGCCAGCAGTTCTCCCCGGGTAGGAAGCTCCCACAATGAGCAGTTCTTC; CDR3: CASSSPRVGSSHNEQFF
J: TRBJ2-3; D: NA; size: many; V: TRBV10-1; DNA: TGCGCCAGCAGCCCGGGCCTCAGAGATACGCAGTATTTT; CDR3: CASSPGLRDTQYF
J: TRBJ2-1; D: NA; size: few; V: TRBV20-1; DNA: TGCGGTGCTAGAAAGGGGGGGTCGACCTACAATGAGCAGTTCTTC; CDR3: CGARKGGSTYNEQFF